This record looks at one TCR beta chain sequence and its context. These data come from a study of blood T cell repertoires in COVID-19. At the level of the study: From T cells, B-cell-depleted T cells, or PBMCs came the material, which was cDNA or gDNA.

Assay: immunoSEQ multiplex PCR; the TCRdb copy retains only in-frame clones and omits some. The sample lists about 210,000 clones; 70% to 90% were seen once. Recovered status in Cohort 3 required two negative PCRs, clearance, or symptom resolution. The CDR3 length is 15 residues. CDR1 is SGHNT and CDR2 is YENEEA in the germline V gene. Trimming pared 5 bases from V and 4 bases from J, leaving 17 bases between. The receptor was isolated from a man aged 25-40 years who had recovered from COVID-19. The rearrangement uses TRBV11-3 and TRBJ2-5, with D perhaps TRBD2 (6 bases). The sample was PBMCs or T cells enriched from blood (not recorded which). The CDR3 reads CASSPGEDNSETQYF. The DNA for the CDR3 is TGTGCCAGCAGCCCTGGGGAGGACAATTCAGAGACCCAGTACTTC.